Listed below are T cell receptor beta chains from one sample, sequenced in a study of cytomegalovirus exposure and HLA in healthy donors. The data were produced by immunoSEQ multiplex PCR, yet TCRdb's version contains in-frame clones alone and is incomplete. Here the sample table reports some 180,000 clones. The specimen was PBMCs. The receptor source for this set is a man aged 25 to 45 in good health and CMV-seronegative. Both conserved end residues are part of each CDR3. The order of the fields is V gene, J gene, D gene, CDR3 protein, CDR3 DNA. A D gene is named only where the DNA matches it firmly.

TRBV29-1	TRBJ2-5	.	CSSDSGDQETQYF	TGCAGCTCGGATAGCGGAGACCAAGAGACCCAGTACTTC
TRBV7-3	TRBJ1-1	.	CASSQIRNTEAFF	TGTGCCAGCAGCCAGATAAGGAACACTGAAGCTTTCTTT
TRBV10-1	TRBJ1-4	.	CASSRIGGEKLFF	TGCGCCAGCAGCCGGATCGGCGGTGAAAAACTGTTTTTT
TRBV10-1	TRBJ2-1	TRBD2	CASSEFFSSGSYNEQFF	TGCGCCAGCAGTGAGTTTTTCTCTAGCGGTTCCTACAATGAGCAGTTCTTC
TRBV28	TRBJ2-1	.	CAILGDRGYNEQFF	TGTGCCATCCTCGGGGATAGAGGCTACAATGAGCAGTTCTTC
TRBV4-3	TRBJ2-7	TRBD1	CASSQGNFGTGGYEQYF	TGCGCCAGCAGCCAAGGGAATTTTGGGACAGGGGGCTACGAGCAGTACTTC
TRBV28	TRBJ1-5	TRBD1	CASSTGTGRNQPQHF	TGTGCCAGCAGTACCGGGACAGGGCGGAATCAGCCCCAGCATTTT
TRBV9	TRBJ2-1	.	CASSSDNEQFF	TGTGCCAGCAGCTCCGACAATGAGCAGTTCTTC
TRBV6-1	TRBJ1-5	.	CASSEGGQARGNQPQHF	TGTGCCAGCAGTGAAGGGGGGCAGGCTCGTGGCAACCAGCCCCAGCATTTT
TRBV27	TRBJ2-7	TRBD1	CASSLDRVWGEQYF	TGTGCCAGCAGTTTGGACAGGGTCTGGGGGGAGCAGTACTTC
TRBV19	TRBJ2-7	TRBD1	CASSSLGTAYEQYF	TGTGCCAGTAGCTCACTGGGGACAGCATACGAGCAGTACTTC
TRBV7-2	TRBJ2-2	.	CASSLQTAFANTGELFF	TGTGCCAGCAGCTTGCAGACAGCGTTCGCGAACACCGGGGAGCTGTTTTTT
TRBV9	TRBJ1-1	.	CASSVGAAAVDTEAFF	TGTGCCAGCAGCGTAGGGGCAGCCGCTGTGGACACTGAAGCTTTCTTT
TRBV19	TRBJ1-2	.	CASRKQALAVVGYTF	TGTGCCAGTAGGAAACAGGCCCTCGCGGTGGTTGGCTACACCTTC
TRBV19	TRBJ2-7	.	CASKGTGAVEQYF	TGTGCCAGTAAGGGTACGGGAGCGGTAGAGCAGTACTTC
TRBV15	TRBJ1-3	.	CATSRVSAGPSGNTIYF	TGTGCCACCAGCAGAGTATCGGCAGGGCCCTCTGGAAACACCATATATTTT
TRBV19	TRBJ2-7	.	CASSIGSEQYF	TGTGCCAGTAGTATAGGGAGCGAGCAGTACTTC
TRBV7-9	TRBJ2-1	TRBD2	CALGASGSNEQFF	TGTGCCCTCGGGGCTAGCGGGAGCAATGAGCAGTTCTTC
TRBV7-9	TRBJ1-1	.	CASSLTDSPVTEAFF	TGTGCCAGCAGCTTAACCGACAGCCCTGTCACTGAAGCTTTCTTT
TRBV6-1	TRBJ1-2	TRBD1	CASRTGEGFNYGYTF	TGTGCCAGCAGGACAGGGGAAGGGTTTAACTATGGCTACACCTTC
TRBV19	TRBJ1-1	.	CASSMVWDMNTEAFF	TGTGCCAGTAGTATGGTCTGGGACATGAACACTGAAGCTTTCTTT
TRBV5-4	TRBJ2-1	.	CASTPADGSSYNEQFF	TGTGCCAGCACCCCCGCGGACGGGAGCTCCTACAATGAGCAGTTCTTC
TRBV30	TRBJ2-7	.	CAWSVSTYEQYF	TGTGCCTGGAGTGTATCAACCTACGAGCAGTACTTC
TRBV27	TRBJ1-4	TRBD1	CASSLRQGGEKLFF	TGTGCCAGCAGTTTAAGACAGGGGGGGGAAAAACTGTTTTTT
TRBV7-2	TRBJ2-7	TRBD2	CASSLAAGGGYEQYF	TGTGCCAGCAGCTTAGCGGCGGGGGGGGGATACGAGCAGTACTTC
TRBV9	TRBJ2-7	TRBD2	CASSVGLAGYEQYF	TGTGCCAGCAGCGTAGGTCTAGCGGGCTACGAGCAGTACTTC
TRBV27	TRBJ2-5	.	CASSFPPLQETQYF	TGTGCCAGCAGTTTCCCTCCCCTCCAAGAGACCCAGTACTTC
TRBV5-4	TRBJ2-7	TRBD1	CASSPLRGSAYEQYF	TGTGCCAGCAGCCCCCTCAGGGGGTCAGCCTACGAGCAGTACTTC
TRBV5-1	TRBJ2-6	.	CASSVTTGANVLTF	TGCGCCAGCAGCGTCACTACTGGGGCCAACGTCCTGACTTTC
TRBV11-3	TRBJ2-1	TRBD2	CASSLSPTSGGSSYNEQFF	TGTGCCAGCAGCTTATCCCCAACTAGCGGGGGTAGCTCCTACAATGAGCAGTTCTTC
TRBV11-3	TRBJ2-5	TRBD2	CASSLFSGGAQTQYF	TGTGCCAGCAGCTTATTCTCGGGGGGGGCCCAGACCCAGTACTTC
TRBV28	TRBJ1-5	TRBD1	CASRRGQPFYSNQPQHF	TGTGCCAGCAGGCGGGGACAGCCTTTTTATAGCAATCAGCCCCAGCATTTT
TRBV2	TRBJ2-4	TRBD2	CASSARTRENIQYF	TGTGCCAGCAGTGCCAGGACTAGAGAAAACATTCAGTACTTC
TRBV4-3	TRBJ1-3	.	CASSRQPTASGNTIYF	TGCGCCAGCAGCCGACAGCCGACAGCCTCTGGAAACACCATATATTTT
TRBV7-2	TRBJ1-1	.	CASSWRQSNTEAFF	TGTGCCAGCAGCTGGAGACAGTCGAACACTGAAGCTTTCTTT
TRBV6-6	TRBJ2-3	TRBD2	CASRSAGSTDTQYF	TGTGCCAGCCGCTCAGCGGGATCCACAGATACGCAGTATTTT
TRBV2	TRBJ2-7	.	CAITASLSYEQYF	TGTGCCATTACAGCAAGCCTATCCTACGAGCAGTACTTC
TRBV11-3	TRBJ2-7	TRBD1	CASGQGHEQYF	TGTGCCAGCGGACAGGGCCACGAGCAGTACTTC
TRBV11-2	TRBJ2-4	.	CASSFPGTPNTQYF	TGTGCCAGCAGCTTCCCCGGGACACCGAACACACAGTACTTC
TRBV5-1	TRBJ2-7	.	CASSLGANSYEQYF	TGCGCCAGCAGCTTGGGGGCCAACTCCTACGAGCAGTACTTC
TRBV28	TRBJ2-1	.	CGVGPAGRYNEQFF	TGTGGGGTCGGGCCGGCGGGCCGATACAATGAGCAGTTCTTC
TRBV6-1	TRBJ1-1	TRBD1	CASSERTGPMNTEAFF	TGTGCCAGCAGTGAACGGACAGGGCCTATGAACACTGAAGCTTTCTTT
TRBV7-9	TRBJ1-3	.	CASSPRQAGNTIYF	TGTGCCAGCAGCCCCCGACAGGCTGGAAACACCATATATTTT
TRBV25-1	TRBJ2-7	TRBD2	CATGLAGVYEQYF	TGTGCCACAGGGCTAGCGGGAGTTTACGAGCAGTACTTC
TRBV5-1	TRBJ2-7	TRBD1	CASSLVVGQGWSYEQYF	TGCGCCAGCAGCTTGGTGGTTGGACAGGGGTGGTCCTACGAGCAGTACTTC
TRBV5-6	TRBJ2-5	.	CASSLQGGETQYF	TGTGCCAGCAGCTTGCAGGGTGGGGAGACCCAGTACTTC
TRBV19	TRBJ2-2	TRBD2	CASSVVAGVGNTGELFF	TGTGCCAGTAGTGTTGTAGCGGGAGTGGGGAACACCGGGGAGCTGTTTTTT
TRBV30	TRBJ2-1	TRBD2	CAWSRGGGSAREQFF	TGTGCCTGGAGTCGGGGGGGCGGATCCGCCAGGGAGCAGTTCTTC
TRBV15	TRBJ1-5	TRBD1	CATSSWRQGDQPQHF	TGTGCCACCAGTAGTTGGAGACAGGGGGACCAGCCCCAGCATTTT
TRBV4-1	TRBJ1-2	.	CASSQASGRDRGYGYTF	TGCGCCAGCAGCCAAGCCTCCGGCAGGGATAGGGGCTATGGCTACACCTTC
TRBV7-6	TRBJ1-2	TRBD1	CASSLGTGATYGYTF	TGTGCCAGCAGCTTAGGGACAGGGGCGACCTATGGCTACACCTTC
TRBV30	TRBJ1-2	.	CAWSLQANYGYTF	TGTGCCTGGAGCCTACAGGCCAACTATGGCTACACCTTC
TRBV7-9	TRBJ2-3	.	CASSSNTDTQYF	TGTGCCAGCAGCTCTAACACAGATACGCAGTATTTT
TRBV7-9	TRBJ2-3	TRBD2	CASSLGGLGTDTQYF	TGTGCCAGCAGCTTAGGGGGACTAGGCACAGATACGCAGTATTTT
TRBV7-9	TRBJ1-2	.	CASSLEDSGFLLNYGYTF	TGTGCCAGCAGCTTAGAGGACAGCGGTTTCCTGTTGAACTATGGCTACACCTTC
TRBV11-2	TRBJ1-5	.	CASSLVENQPQHF	TGTGCCAGCAGCTTAGTCGAGAATCAGCCCCAGCATTTT
TRBV5-8	TRBJ1-5	.	CASSWGSSVGGSNQPQHF	TGTGCCAGCAGCTGGGGGTCATCCGTGGGAGGTAGCAATCAGCCCCAGCATTTT